The 12 T cell receptor beta chains below come from one sample, sequenced in a study of shared clonotypes between healthy human individuals. TCRdb keeps only in-frame clones here, not all; method: immunoSEQ multiplex PCR. The data show under 1,900,000 clones, 98% to 99% seen once. Sequencing used naive CD4+ T cells sorted from blood. Subset indicated: CD45RA+ positively selected. The receptors come from a man aged 25-45 years in good health.

The rearrangement uses TRBV5-1 and TRBJ2-4; 11 bases map to TRBD2. This CDR3 has 18 residues. V trimming: 5 bases; J trimming: 1 base; junction bases outside the gene matches: 11. Germline V gene lookup returns CDR1 SGHRS and CDR2 YFSETQ. The CDR3 bases are TGCGCCAGCAGTAACGGACTAGCGGGTGGGGCGGCCAAAAACATTCAGTACTTC. Its translation: CASSNGLAGGAAKNIQYF.

The chain carries TRBV29-1 and TRBJ2-7, with D maybe TRBD1 (6 bases). In germline, CDR1 is SQVTM, CDR2 ANQGSEA. The V and J ends lost 7 bases and 2 bases respectively, with 12 bases between them. The CDR3 spans 12 residues. CDR3 in amino acids: CSGGTPPYEQYF. In nucleotides, the CDR3 is TGCAGCGGGGGGACACCTCCCTACGAGCAGTACTTC.

The chain employs TRBV9 and TRBJ2-7; D is unresolved. Germline V gene sequence: CDR1 SGDLS, CDR2 YYNGEE. The CDR3 is made up of 14 amino acids. Deletions cut 7 bases from V and 1 base from J, with 15 bases between. CDR3 sequence (DNA): TGTGCCAGCGGTAGGCAAGACGGTTCCTACGAGCAGTACTTC. Its translation: CASGRQDGSYEQYF.

This sequence joins TRBV18 and TRBJ2-5; possible D gene TRBD1, 6 bases. The J call may be faulty, since TRBJ2-7 better matches the DNA end. The CDR3 covers 16 residues. Germline values: CDR1 KGHSH, CDR2 LQKENI. The CDR3 region has the DNA TGTGCCAGCTCACAAGAAGGCCCCGGGACAAGCCACGAGCAGTACTTC. Translation: CASSQEGPGTSHEQYF.

The chain recombines TRBV4-2 with TRBJ2-7, with D unresolved. CDR1 is LGHNA, CDR2 YNFKEQ, per germline. CDR3 length: 15 residues. V shed 0 bases and J shed 3 bases, with 12 bases lying between them. The CDR3 DNA reads TGTGCCAGCAGCCAAGATAGATCGACAAACTACGAGCAGTACTTC. Its translation is CASSQDRSTNYEQYF.

This chain's CDR3 is CASSLWGSGSGAQRGDEQFF. The DNA of the CDR3 is TGCGCCAGCAGCTTGTGGGGCTCAGGGTCTGGGGCGCAACGCGGAGATGAGCAGTTCTTC. The chain is built from TRBV5-1 and TRBJ2-1, with D possibly being TRBD1 (5 bases). This CDR3 is built from 20 residues. Germline V gives CDR1 SGHRS, CDR2 YFSETQ. Trimming took 1 base from V and 8 from J, leaving 31 bases between them.

V usage is TRBV29-1 and J usage is TRBJ2-3; D is uncertain. The CDR3 totals 14 residues. From germline, CDR1 is SQVTM and CDR2 ANQGSEA. Trimming shortened V by 0 bases and J by 0 bases, and 7 bases separated the two germline ends. The CDR3 loop is CSVEEGFSTDTQYF. The DNA for the CDR3 is TGCAGCGTTGAAGAGGGGTTTAGCACAGATACGCAGTATTTT.

Comment on this clone: This specimen includes other DNA sequences encoding the same CDR3. The chain carries TRBV7-3 and TRBJ2-1; maybe TRBD2 (6 bases). The CDR3 consists of 13 residues. CDR1 is SGHTA, CDR2 FQGTGA, per germline. Trimming took off 5 bases at V and 7 bases at J, with 12 bases between the two ends. The DNA of the CDR3 is TGTGCCAGCAGCCTTAGCGCGGGGAATGAGCAGTTCTTC. It specifies CASSLSAGNEQFF.

This clone appeared a single time. The V call is TRBV4-3, the J call TRBJ1-4; D may be TRBD1 (5 bases). Germline V gives CDR1 LGHNA, CDR2 YSLEER. V lost 1 base and J lost 3, with 6 bases in between. The CDR3 extends over 14 amino acids. This CDR3 reads CASSQGQPNEKLFF. The CDR3 region has the DNA TGCGCCAGCAGCCAAGGACAGCCTAATGAAAAACTGTTTTTT.

V usage is TRBV28 and J usage is TRBJ1-2, with D possibly being TRBD1 (5 bases). In germline, CDR1 is MDHEN, CDR2 SYDVKM. The length of the CDR3 is 11 residues. Trimming removed 10 bases at V and 4 bases at J, with 10 bases between. In DNA, the CDR3 is TGTGCCACCTCGGGGGGCTATGGCTACACCTTC. Amino acids: CATSGGYGYTF.

This chain uses TRBV11-3 with TRBJ2-7, with 8 bases identical to TRBD1. This CDR3 is 15 amino acids long. J was trimmed by 3 bases and V by 1 base; bases with no gene match: 5. Germline lookup yields CDR1 SGHNT and CDR2 YENEEA. The CDR3 DNA sequence: TGTGCCAGCAGCTTAGGAGGACAGGGAAACTACGAGCAGTACTTC. This gives the protein CASSLGGQGNYEQYF.

V gene TRBV28 combines with J gene TRBJ1-4, with D perhaps TRBD1 (5 bases). V lost 8 bases to trimming and J lost 3 bases, with 13 bases between them. The germline V gene encodes CDR1 MDHEN and CDR2 SYDVKM. The CDR3 contains 14 residues. CDR3 amino acids: CASCLDKSNEKLFF. DNA for the CDR3: TGTGCCAGCTGCCTGGACAAGTCTAATGAAAAACTGTTTTTT.